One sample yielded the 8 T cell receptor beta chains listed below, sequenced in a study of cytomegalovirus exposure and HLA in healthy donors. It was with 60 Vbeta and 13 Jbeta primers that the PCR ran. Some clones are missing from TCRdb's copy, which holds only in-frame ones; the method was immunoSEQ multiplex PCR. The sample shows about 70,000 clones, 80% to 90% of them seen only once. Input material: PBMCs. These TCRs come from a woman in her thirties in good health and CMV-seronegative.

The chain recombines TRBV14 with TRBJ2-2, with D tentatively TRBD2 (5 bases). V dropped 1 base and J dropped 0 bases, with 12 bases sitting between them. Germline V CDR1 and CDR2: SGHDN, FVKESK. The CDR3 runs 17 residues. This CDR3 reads CASSQGASGPNTGELFF. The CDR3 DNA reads TGTGCCAGCAGCCAAGGTGCCAGCGGACCGAACACCGGGGAGCTGTTTTTT.

As DNA, the CDR3 is TGTGCCAGCAGCGCAAGCGGGTCGGCGGGGTATAGCAATCAGCCCCAGCATTTT. This translates into CASSASGSAGYSNQPQHF. This chain joins TRBV7-9 and TRBJ1-5; D is uncertain. The CDR3 contains 18 residues. Germline-derived CDR1 and CDR2 are SEHNR and FQNEAQ (reference sequence). V lost 5 bases and J 0 bases, leaving 20 bases between the germline ends.

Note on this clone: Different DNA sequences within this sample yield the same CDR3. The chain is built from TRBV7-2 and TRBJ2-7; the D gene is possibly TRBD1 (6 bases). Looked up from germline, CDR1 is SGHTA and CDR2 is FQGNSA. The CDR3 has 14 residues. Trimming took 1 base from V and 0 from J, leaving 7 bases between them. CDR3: CASSLGGGSYEQYF. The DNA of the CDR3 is TGTGCCAGCAGCTTAGGAGGGGGCTCCTACGAGCAGTACTTC.

CDR3: CASSFGQGPSYEQYF. CDR3 DNA: TGTGCCAGCAGCTTTGGACAGGGTCCCTCCTACGAGCAGTACTTC. The chain is built from TRBV27 and TRBJ2-7; 8 bases fit TRBD1. Per germline, CDR1 MNHEY and CDR2 SMNVEV (reference sequence). The junction had 7 bases not matched to a gene; V was cut back by 6 bases and J by 0 bases. The CDR3 loop spans 15 amino acids.

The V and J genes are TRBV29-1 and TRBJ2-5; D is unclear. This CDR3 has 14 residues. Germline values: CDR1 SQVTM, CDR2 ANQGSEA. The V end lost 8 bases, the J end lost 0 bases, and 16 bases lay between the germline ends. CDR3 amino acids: CSYHGPDYQETQYF. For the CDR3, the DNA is TGCAGCTACCACGGCCCTGACTACCAAGAGACCCAGTACTTC.

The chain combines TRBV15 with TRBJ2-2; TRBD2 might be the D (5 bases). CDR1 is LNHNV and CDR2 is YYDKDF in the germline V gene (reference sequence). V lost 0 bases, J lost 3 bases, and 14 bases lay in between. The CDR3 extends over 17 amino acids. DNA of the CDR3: TGTGCCACCAGCAGAGATACGCTAGCAAGGGACACCGGGGAGCTGTTTTTT. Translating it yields CATSRDTLARDTGELFF.

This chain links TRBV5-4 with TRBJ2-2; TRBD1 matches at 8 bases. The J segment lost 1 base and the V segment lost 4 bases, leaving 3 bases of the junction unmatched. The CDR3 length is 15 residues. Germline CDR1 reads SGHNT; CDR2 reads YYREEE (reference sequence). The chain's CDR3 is CASSTGTGNTGELFF. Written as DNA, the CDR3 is TGTGCCAGCAGCACCGGGACAGGGAACACCGGGGAGCTGTTTTTT.

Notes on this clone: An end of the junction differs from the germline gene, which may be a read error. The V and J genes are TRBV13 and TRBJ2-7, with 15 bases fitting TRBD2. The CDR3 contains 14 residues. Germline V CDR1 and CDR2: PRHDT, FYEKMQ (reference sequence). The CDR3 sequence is CASSIGLAGGPEYF. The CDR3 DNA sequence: TGTGCCAGCAGCATAGGACTAGCGGGAGGGCCCGAGTACTTC.